This T cell receptor (beta chain) was sequenced during a study of graft-versus-host responses after intestinal transplantation. Clones were sequenced by immunoSEQ multiplex PCR, and TCRdb holds only the in-frame ones, with some missing. The sample records fewer than 95,000 clones, 85% to 95% being singletons. For this clone: Its matching antigen is unknown.

Per the germline V gene, CDR1 is MNHEY and CDR2 is SVGAGI. The CDR3 covers 15 residues. After removal of 5 bases from V and 1 base from J, the junction contained 3 bases not matched to a gene. The source is a human donor who was the organ donor for an intestinal transplant. The J gene is TRBJ1-1, the V gene TRBV6-5, with 11 bases that match TRBD1. The starting material was unstimulated CD4+ T cells sorted from spleen or lymph node cells, obtained before transplant. Here the CDR3 reads CASSGQGAQNTEAFF. The CDR3 DNA is TGTGCCAGCAGTGGACAGGGGGCGCAGAACACTGAAGCTTTCTTT.